This T cell receptor beta chain is drawn from a study of T cell repertoires in cytomegalovirus infection (dated by TCRdb to between 2018 and 2020). Study-wide context: Peptide stimulations targeted recently identified HLA-C-restricted CMV epitopes, whose presentation resists viral immunomodulation, together with well-studied HLA-B-restricted epitopes. The HLA type of each donor mattered for the analysis, because public TCR beta signatures pointed to carriage of CMV infection along with the matching HLA type.

There are many counts of this clonotype. The antigen it recognizes is unknown. Base qualities are missing; no much larger clone stands one base away. The sample was run on an Illumina HiSeq 1500. TCRdb passed the public sequencing reads through fastp at Q25 and MiXCR, retaining productive beta sequences. Every CDR3 protein is listed once, alongside the most common genes and DNA of its rows. The sample table shows roughly 730,000 distinct CDR3 sequences, and roughly 33% are seen once. Roughly 18% of the sample rests with the top ten. This specimen's treatment or condition label, per the study, means: in vitro stimulation with specific CMV peptide epitopes to enrich CMV-specific T cells. On the study overall, not on this receptor specifically: In both this cohort and an independent approximately 350-donor cohort, the cumulative frequency of public TCR beta family members distinguished carriers of CMV infection plus the relevant HLA type. The ex vivo response was dominated by HLA-C-restricted CMV-specific TCR beta clonotypes, and the single most frequent clonotype in two of eight donors was supplied by these HLA-C-restricted clonotypes.

The material sequenced was cultured PBMCs, taken from culture after CMV antigen stimulation. This clonotype originated in a human donor in good health (CMV status not recorded). Some clones in this sample may be carry-over from other donors' samples.

Here is the DNA: TGTGCCAGCAGCTCCAGGGGAACCTATAATTCACCCCTCCACTTT. Protein translation: CASSSRGTYNSPLHF. In this chain, TRBV7-8 is recombined with TRBJ1-6; TRBD1 is a possible D gene, resting on 6 matching bases. Sequences SGHVS (CDR1) and FQNEAQ (CDR2) are obtained from the germline V gene. The V and J ends are trimmed by 4 bases and 2 bases, leaving 9 bases between them. The CDR3 sequence holds 15 residues, the cysteine and phenylalanine included. The entry retains the CDR3 DNA only, 45 bases that are in frame from base 1.